The 2 T cell receptor beta chains below all came from one sample that was sequenced in a study of cytomegalovirus exposure and HLA in healthy donors. Amplification used 60 Vbeta primers and 13 Jbeta primers. The assay was immunoSEQ multiplex PCR, and TCRdb's table has in-frame clones only and misses some. The data contain more than 95,000 clones, about 80% of them singletons. Sequencing was carried out using PBMCs. These receptors came from a woman aged 45 to 65 in good health and CMV-seronegative.

The chain uses TRBV7-2 and TRBJ2-4; 9 positions agree with TRBD2. The V gene end was trimmed by 5 bases and the J gene end by 2 bases; junction bases not matched to a gene: 7. Germline CDR1 is SGHTA and CDR2 is FQGNSA. The CDR3 totals 16 residues. The CDR3 here is CASSAVAGVTKNIQYF. Written as DNA, the CDR3 is TGTGCCAGCAGCGCTGTAGCGGGAGTCACCAAAAACATTCAGTACTTC.

The chain uses TRBV5-6 and TRBJ2-1; D gene uncertain. The CDR3 consists of 12 residues. The germline V and J ends were trimmed by 1 base and 6 bases, with 5 bases remaining between them. Per the germline V gene, CDR1 is SGHDT and CDR2 is YYEEEE. The CDR3: CASSLSSNEQFF. CDR3 DNA sequence: TGTGCCAGCAGCTTGAGTAGCAATGAGCAGTTCTTC.